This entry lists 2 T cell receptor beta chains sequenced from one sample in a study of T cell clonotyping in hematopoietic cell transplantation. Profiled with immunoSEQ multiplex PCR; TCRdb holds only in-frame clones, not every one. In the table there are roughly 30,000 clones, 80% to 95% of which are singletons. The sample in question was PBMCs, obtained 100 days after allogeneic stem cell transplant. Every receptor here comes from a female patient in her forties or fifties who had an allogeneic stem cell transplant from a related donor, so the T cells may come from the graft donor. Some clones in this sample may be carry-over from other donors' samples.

The DNA of the CDR3 is TGTGCCAGCAATCCTCCTCTGCGGGGCCGTGAGCAGTTCTTC. This codes for CASNPPLRGREQFF. The rearrangement joins TRBV28 to TRBJ2-1; D possibly corresponds to TRBD2 (6 bases). The V gene's germline CDR1 is MDHEN and CDR2 SYDVKM. This CDR3 contains 14 residues. V gave up 7 bases and J gave up 9 bases, with 19 bases separating them.

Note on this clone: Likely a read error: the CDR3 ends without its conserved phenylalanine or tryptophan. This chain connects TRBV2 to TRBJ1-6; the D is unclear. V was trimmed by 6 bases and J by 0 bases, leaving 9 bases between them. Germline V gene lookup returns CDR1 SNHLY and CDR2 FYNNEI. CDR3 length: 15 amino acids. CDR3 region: CASSTPSSYNSPLHL. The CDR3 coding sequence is TGTGCCAGCAGCACCCCGAGCTCCTATAATTCACCCCTCCACCTT.